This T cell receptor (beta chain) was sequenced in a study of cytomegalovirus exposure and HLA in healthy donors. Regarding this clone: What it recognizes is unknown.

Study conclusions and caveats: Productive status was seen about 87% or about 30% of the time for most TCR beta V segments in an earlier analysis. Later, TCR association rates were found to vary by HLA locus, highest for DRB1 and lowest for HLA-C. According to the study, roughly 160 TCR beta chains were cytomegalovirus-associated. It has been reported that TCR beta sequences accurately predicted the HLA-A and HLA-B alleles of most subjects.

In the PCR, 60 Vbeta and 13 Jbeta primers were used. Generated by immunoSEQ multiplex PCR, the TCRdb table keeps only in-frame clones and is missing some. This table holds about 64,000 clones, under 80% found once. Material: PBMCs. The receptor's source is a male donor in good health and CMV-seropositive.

CDR3 amino acids: CSVEGWTRNYNEQFF. The CDR3 nucleotides are TGCAGCGTTGAAGGGTGGACTAGAAACTACAATGAGCAGTTCTTC. V usage is TRBV29-1 and J usage is TRBJ2-1; 7 nucleotides match TRBD2. The length of the CDR3 is 15 residues. Per germline, CDR1 SQVTM and CDR2 ANQGSEA. The V and J ends lost 1 base and 3 bases, in that order; junction bases with no gene match: 6.